This T cell receptor (beta chain) was recovered during a study of a mutant IDH1 vaccine in newly diagnosed glioma. Time point here: week 47, end of study. Every vaccination contained 300 ug of the mutant IDH1 20-mer peptide and was paired with topical imiquimod. Comments on this clone: The antigen is unknown.

This CDR3 has 14 residues. In germline, CDR1 is SGHDN, CDR2 FVKESK. The V and J ends lost 3 bases and 1 base respectively, with 9 bases between them. Sequenced by immunoSEQ multiplex PCR; TCRdb stores in-frame clones only, minus some. The repertoire includes tens of thousands of clones, approximately 71% of them detected once, and over 4.5% sits in the top ten. The source is a man aged 50 to 60 with glioma. The chain is built from TRBV14 and TRBJ1-2; D gene ambiguous. The source material was PBMCs, sampled from a glioma patient whose treatment included an IDH1 peptide vaccine. The CDR3, as DNA: TGTGCCAGCAGCCAGCAGAGGGTTAACTATGGCTACACCTTC. It is translated as CASSQQRVNYGYTF. Filled out from reference TRBV14 and TRBJ1-2, the complete variable domain reads EAGVTQFPSHSVIEKGQTVTLRCDPISGHDNLYWYRRVMGKEIKFLLHFVKESKQDESGMPNNRFLAERTGGTYSTLKVQPAELEDSGVYFCASSQQRVNYGYTFGSGTRLTVV.